This T cell receptor (beta chain) was captured by sequencing in a study of shared clonotypes between healthy human individuals. Deep level was the assay's run setting. Sequencing used immunoSEQ multiplex PCR; TCRdb keeps in-frame clones, though not all of them. The sample includes 2 million to 3 million clones, 80% to 95% of them seen just once. V lost 1 base and J lost 8, with 17 bases in between. The CDR3 consists of 15 residues. Germline V gene data show CDR1 as LGHNA and CDR2 as YNFKEQ. Nashville, Tennessee was home to all donors, who were Caucasian adults. The receptor was isolated from a man aged 18 to 30 in good health. Some clones in this sample may be carry-over from other donors' samples. This rearrangement joins TRBV4-2 to TRBJ1-2, with D possibly matching TRBD1 (6 bases). Specimen: naive CD4+ T cells from PBMCs. Subset here: CD45RA+ positively selected. Written as DNA, the CDR3 is TGTGCCAGCAGCCAAGTAAACGCGGGGGCAGAGGGCTACACCTTC. Amino acids: CASSQVNAGAEGYTF.